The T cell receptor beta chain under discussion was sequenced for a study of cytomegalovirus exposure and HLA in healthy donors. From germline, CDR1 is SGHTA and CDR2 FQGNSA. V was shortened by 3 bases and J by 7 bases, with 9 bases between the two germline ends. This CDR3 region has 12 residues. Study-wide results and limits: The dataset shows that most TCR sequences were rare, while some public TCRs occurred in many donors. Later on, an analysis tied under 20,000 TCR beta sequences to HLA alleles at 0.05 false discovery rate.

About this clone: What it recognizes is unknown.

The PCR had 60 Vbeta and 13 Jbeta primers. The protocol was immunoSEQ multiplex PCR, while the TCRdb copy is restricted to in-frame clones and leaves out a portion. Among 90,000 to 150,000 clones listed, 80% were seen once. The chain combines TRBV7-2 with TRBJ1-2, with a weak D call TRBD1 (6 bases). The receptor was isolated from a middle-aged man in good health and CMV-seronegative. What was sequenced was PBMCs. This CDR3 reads CASSFSRGGYTF. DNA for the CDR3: TGTGCCAGCAGCTTCTCCAGGGGTGGCTACACCTTC.